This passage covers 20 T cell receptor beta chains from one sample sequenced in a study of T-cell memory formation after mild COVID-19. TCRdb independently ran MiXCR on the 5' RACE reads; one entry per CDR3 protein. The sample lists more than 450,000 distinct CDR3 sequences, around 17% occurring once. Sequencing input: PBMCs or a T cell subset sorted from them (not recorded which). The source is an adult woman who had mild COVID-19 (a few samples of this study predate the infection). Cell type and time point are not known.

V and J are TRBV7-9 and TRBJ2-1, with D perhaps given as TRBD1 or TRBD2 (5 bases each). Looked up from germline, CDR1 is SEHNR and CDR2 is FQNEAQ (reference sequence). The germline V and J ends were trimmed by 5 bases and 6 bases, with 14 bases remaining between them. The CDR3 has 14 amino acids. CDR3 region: CASSGRDPLNEQFF. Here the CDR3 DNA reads TGTGCCAGCAGCGGCCGGGACCCCCTCAATGAGCAGTTCTTC.

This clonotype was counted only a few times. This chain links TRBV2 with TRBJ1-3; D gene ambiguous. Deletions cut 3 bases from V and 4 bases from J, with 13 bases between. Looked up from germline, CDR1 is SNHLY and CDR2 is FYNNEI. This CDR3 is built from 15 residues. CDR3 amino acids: CASSESMVEGNTIYF. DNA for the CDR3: TGTGCCAGCAGTGAGAGCATGGTGGAAGGAAACACCATATATTTT. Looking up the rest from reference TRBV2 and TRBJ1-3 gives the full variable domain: EPEVTQTPSHQVTQMGQEVILRCVPISNHLYFYWYRQILGQKVEFLVSFYNNEISEKSEIFDDQFSVERPDGSNFTLKIRSTKLEDSAMYFCASSESMVEGNTIYFGEGSWLTVV.

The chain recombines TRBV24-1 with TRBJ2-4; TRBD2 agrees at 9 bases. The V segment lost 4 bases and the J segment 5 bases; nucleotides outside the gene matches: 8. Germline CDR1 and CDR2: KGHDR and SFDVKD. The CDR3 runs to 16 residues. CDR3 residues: CATSDPPAGGENIQYF. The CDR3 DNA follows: TGTGCCACCAGTGACCCTCCTGCGGGGGGGGAAAACATTCAGTACTTC.

In nucleotides, the CDR3 is TGTGCCACCAGCAGAGATGGGGGATCAGCGGGATCCTACAATGAGCAGTTCTTC. Translated: CATSRDGGSAGSYNEQFF. The gene calls are TRBV15 and TRBJ2-1, with 7 nucleotides matching TRBD2. This CDR3 spans 18 amino acids. Trimming at V came to 0 bases and at J to 1 base, leaving 9 bases not matched to a gene. CDR1 and CDR2 (germline): LNHNV, YYDKDF (reference sequence). The full variable domain, its missing parts supplied by reference TRBV15 and TRBJ2-1, is DAMVIQNPRYQVTQFGKPVTLSCSQTLNHNVMYWYQQKSSQAPKLLFHYYDKDFNNEADTPDNFQSRRPNTSFCFLDIRSPGLGDTAMYLCATSRDGGSAGSYNEQFFGPGTRLTVL.

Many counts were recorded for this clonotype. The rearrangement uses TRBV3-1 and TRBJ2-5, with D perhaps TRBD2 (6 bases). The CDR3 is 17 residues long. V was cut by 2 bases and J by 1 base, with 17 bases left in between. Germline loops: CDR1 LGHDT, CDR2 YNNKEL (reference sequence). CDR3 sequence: CASSQFRLAELQETQYF. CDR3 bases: TGTGCCAGCAGCCAATTTCGGTTAGCGGAACTCCAAGAGACCCAGTACTTC.

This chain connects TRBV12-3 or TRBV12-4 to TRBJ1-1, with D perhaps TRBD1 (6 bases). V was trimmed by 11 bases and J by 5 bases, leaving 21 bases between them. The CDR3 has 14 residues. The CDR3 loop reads CAPRRLGGATEAFF. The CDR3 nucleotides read TGTGCCCCCCGACGGTTAGGGGGGGCGACTGAAGCTTTCTTT.

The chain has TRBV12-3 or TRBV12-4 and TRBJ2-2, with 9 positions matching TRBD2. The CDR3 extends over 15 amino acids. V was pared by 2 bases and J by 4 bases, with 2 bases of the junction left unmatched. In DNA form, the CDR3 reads TGTGCCAGCAGTTTAACGCGGGGGGGCACCGGGGAGCTGTTTTTT. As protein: CASSLTRGGTGELFF.

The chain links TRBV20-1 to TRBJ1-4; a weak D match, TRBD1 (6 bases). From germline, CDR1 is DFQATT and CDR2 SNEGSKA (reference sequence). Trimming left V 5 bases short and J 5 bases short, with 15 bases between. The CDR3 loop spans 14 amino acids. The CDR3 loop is CSAGRDTQNEKLFF. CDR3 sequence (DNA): TGCAGTGCTGGCCGGGACACACAGAATGAAAAACTGTTTTTT.

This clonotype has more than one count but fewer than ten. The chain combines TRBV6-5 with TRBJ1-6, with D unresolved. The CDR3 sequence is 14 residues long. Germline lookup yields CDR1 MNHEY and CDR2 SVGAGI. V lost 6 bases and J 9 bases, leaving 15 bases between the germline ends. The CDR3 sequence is CASRREGWGSPLHF. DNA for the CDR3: TGTGCCAGCAGGAGAGAGGGATGGGGTTCACCCCTCCACTTT.

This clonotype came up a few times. The CDR3 sequence is CASSSRTGGDGYTF. The DNA of the CDR3 is TGTGCCAGCTCTTCTCGGACAGGGGGCGATGGCTACACCTTC. This rearrangement joins TRBV18 to TRBJ1-2; 11 bases fit TRBD1. CDR3 length equals 14 residues. V was pared by 6 bases and J by 6 bases, with 6 bases of the junction left unmatched. Germline V gene lookup returns CDR1 KGHSH and CDR2 LQKENI.

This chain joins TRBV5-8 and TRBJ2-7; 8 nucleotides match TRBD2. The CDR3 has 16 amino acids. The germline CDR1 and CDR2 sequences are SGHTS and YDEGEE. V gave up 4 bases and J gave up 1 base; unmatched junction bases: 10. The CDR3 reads CASSPPGTRSSYEQYF. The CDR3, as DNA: TGTGCCAGCAGCCCTCCCGGGACTAGGAGTTCCTACGAGCAGTACTTC.

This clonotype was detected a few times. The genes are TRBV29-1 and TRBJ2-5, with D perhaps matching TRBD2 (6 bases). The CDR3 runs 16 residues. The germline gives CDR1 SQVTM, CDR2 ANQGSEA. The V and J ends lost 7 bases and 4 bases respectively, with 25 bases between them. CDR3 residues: CSATERGLSGGETQYF. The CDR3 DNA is TGCAGCGCCACGGAGAGGGGACTTAGCGGAGGAGAGACCCAGTACTTC. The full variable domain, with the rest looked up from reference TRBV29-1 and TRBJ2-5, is SAVISQKPSRDICQRGTSLTIQCQVDSQVTMMFWYRQQPGQSLTLIATANQGSEATYESGFVIDKFPISRPNLTFSTLTVSNMSPEDSSIYLCSATERGLSGGETQYFGPGTRLLVL.

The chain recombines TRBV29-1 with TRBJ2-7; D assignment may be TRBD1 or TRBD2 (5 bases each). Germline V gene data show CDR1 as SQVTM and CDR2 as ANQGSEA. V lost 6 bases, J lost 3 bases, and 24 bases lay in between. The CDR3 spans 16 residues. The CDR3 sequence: CSVQAGAGEKIYEQYF. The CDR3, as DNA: TGCAGCGTCCAGGCCGGGGCAGGCGAAAAGATCTACGAGCAGTACTTC.

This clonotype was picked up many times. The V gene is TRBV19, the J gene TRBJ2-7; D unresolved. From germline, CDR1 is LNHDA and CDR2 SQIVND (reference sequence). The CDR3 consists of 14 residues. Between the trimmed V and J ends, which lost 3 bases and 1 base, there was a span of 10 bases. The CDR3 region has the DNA TGTGCCAGTAGTATCACCCCGGCTTCCTACGAGCAGTACTTC. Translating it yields CASSITPASYEQYF.

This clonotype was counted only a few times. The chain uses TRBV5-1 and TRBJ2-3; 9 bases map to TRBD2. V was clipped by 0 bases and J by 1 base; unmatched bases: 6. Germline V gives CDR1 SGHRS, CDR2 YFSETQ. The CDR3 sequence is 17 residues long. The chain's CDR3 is CASSLASGVAGTDTQYF. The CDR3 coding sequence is TGCGCCAGCAGCTTGGCTAGCGGGGTTGCTGGCACAGATACGCAGTATTTT.

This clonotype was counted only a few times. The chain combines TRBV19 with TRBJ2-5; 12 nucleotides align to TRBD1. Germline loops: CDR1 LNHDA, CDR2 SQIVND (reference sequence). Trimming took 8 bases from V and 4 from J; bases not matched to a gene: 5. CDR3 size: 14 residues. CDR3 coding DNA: TGTGCCAGTGCCCGGGACAGGGGGCGAGAGACCCAGTACTTC. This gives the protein CASARDRGRETQYF.

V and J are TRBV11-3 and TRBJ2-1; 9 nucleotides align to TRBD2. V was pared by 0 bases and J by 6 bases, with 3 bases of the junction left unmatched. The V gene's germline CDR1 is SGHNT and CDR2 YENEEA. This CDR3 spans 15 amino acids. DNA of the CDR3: TGTGCCAGCAGCTTAGAGCGGGGGGGAGGCAATGAGCAGTTCTTC. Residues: CASSLERGGGNEQFF.

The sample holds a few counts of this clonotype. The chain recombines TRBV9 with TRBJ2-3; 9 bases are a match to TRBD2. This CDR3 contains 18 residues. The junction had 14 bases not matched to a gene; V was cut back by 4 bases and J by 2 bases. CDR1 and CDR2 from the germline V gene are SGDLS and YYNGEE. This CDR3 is CASSRPPSGETHTDTQYF. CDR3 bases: TGTGCCAGCAGCCGGCCTCCTAGCGGGGAGACTCACACAGATACGCAGTATTTT.

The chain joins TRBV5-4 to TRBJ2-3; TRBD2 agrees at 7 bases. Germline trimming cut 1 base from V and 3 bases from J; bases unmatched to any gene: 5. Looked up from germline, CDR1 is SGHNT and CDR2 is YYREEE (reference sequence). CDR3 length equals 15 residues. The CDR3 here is CASSLQRGVTDTQYF. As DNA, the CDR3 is TGTGCCAGCAGCTTGCAGCGGGGTGTGACAGATACGCAGTATTTT.

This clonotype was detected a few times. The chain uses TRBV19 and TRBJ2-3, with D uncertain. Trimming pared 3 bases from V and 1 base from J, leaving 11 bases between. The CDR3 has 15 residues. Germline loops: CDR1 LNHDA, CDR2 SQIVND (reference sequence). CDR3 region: CASSMDRPGTDTQYF. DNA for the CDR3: TGTGCCAGTAGTATGGACCGACCCGGCACAGATACGCAGTATTTT.